Each of the 24 T cell receptor beta chains below was sequenced from the same sample in a study of Graves' ophthalmopathy and Graves' hyperthyroidism. TCR beta CDR3 regions were amplified from RNA transcripts. HTBI primers served in a first-round RT-PCR, which a second-round multiplex PCR followed. TCRdb recomputed calls from the multiplex PCR reads with MiXCR, one row per CDR3 protein. The sample carries 400,000 to 450,000 distinct CDR3 sequences, 21% recorded once. Sequencing input: peripheral blood. The receptors were sampled from a young woman with stable Graves' hyperthyroidism.

The DNA for the CDR3 is TGTGCCAGCAGTGAATACCGACAGGGGGAAACTGAAGCTTTCTTT. It encodes CASSEYRQGETEAFF. This chain uses TRBV2 with TRBJ1-1; 9 nucleotides align to TRBD1. This CDR3 spans 15 amino acids. V dropped 2 bases and J dropped 5; count of bases not matched to a gene: 6. Germline V lookup: CDR1 SNHLY, CDR2 FYNNEI.

This clonotype was observed many times. This chain connects TRBV7-9 to TRBJ2-5; 7 nucleotides align to TRBD2. The CDR3 runs to 15 residues. J was trimmed by 5 bases and V by 1 base; bases with no gene match: 7. CDR1 SEHNR and CDR2 FQNEAQ come from the germline V gene (reference sequence). CDR3 region: CASSLGLRERETQYF. CDR3 in DNA: TGTGCCAGCAGCTTAGGTTTGCGGGAGAGGGAGACCCAGTACTTC.

This clonotype has a count of ten or more. The chain uses TRBV11-2 and TRBJ2-2; 9 bases match TRBD2. CDR1 SGHAT and CDR2 FQNNGV come from the germline V gene. The CDR3 is made up of 15 amino acids. V was pared by 5 bases and J by 1 base, with 2 bases of the junction left unmatched. CDR3: CASSPTSGNTGELFF. CDR3 in DNA: TGTGCCAGCAGCCCGACTAGCGGGAACACCGGGGAGCTGTTTTTT.

J is TRBJ1-1 and V is TRBV29-1; perhaps TRBD1 as D (5 bases). CDR3 length equals 14 residues. Between the trimmed V and J ends, which lost 7 bases and 0 bases, there was a span of 15 bases. CDR1 SQVTM and CDR2 ANQGSEA come from the germline V gene. CDR3 in DNA: TGCAGCGCCCCGGAGGGGAGCATGAACACTGAAGCTTTCTTT. Encoded protein: CSAPEGSMNTEAFF. Based on the CDR3 plus reference TRBV29-1 and TRBJ1-1, the full variable domain is SAVISQKPSRDICQRGTSLTIQCQVDSQVTMMFWYRQQPGQSLTLIATANQGSEATYESGFVIDKFPISRPNLTFSTLTVSNMSPEDSSIYLCSAPEGSMNTEAFFGQGTRLTVV.

This clonotype was seen at least ten times. This chain uses TRBV6-5 with TRBJ2-7, with D tentatively TRBD2 (5 bases). Germline CDR1 and CDR2: MNHEY and SVGAGI. The CDR3 has 13 residues. Trimming pared 6 bases from V and 1 base from J, leaving 10 bases between. The CDR3 reads CASSYGNSYEQYF. CDR3 bases: TGTGCCAGCAGCTACGGGAATTCCTACGAGCAGTACTTC.

This clonotype was found many times. The genes are TRBV19 and TRBJ1-5; D gene ambiguous. Germline CDR1 is LNHDA and CDR2 is SQIVND (reference sequence). This CDR3 is built from 13 residues. V shed 8 bases and J shed 4 bases, with 12 bases lying between them. CDR3 amino acids: CASSFGVNQPQHF. The DNA for the CDR3 is TGTGCCAGTTCCTTCGGGGTAAATCAGCCCCAGCATTTT.

This clonotype was detected a few times. A much larger clone differs by one base, so this may be a read error. The V gene is TRBV12-3 or TRBV12-4, the J gene TRBJ2-2; the D gene is possibly TRBD2 (5 bases). The CDR3 has 15 residues. The CDR3 here is CASNHWRWNTGELCF. As DNA, the CDR3 is TGTGCCAGCAATCATTGGAGATGGAACACCGGGGAGCTGTGTTTT.

The chain employs TRBV2 and TRBJ2-5; D tentatively reads TRBD1 or TRBD2 (6 bases each). From germline, CDR1 is SNHLY and CDR2 FYNNEI. The CDR3 spans 16 residues. Between the trimmed V and J ends, which lost 6 bases and 0 bases, there was a span of 17 bases. The CDR3 reads CASRELWGADQETQYF. The CDR3 DNA is TGTGCCAGCAGGGAACTCTGGGGGGCAGACCAAGAGACCCAGTACTTC.

This clonotype was counted ten times or more. The rearrangement links TRBV19 to TRBJ1-2; TRBD1 agrees at 11 bases. Germline values: CDR1 LNHDA, CDR2 SQIVND (reference sequence). This CDR3 region has 15 residues. Trimming cost V 5 bases and J 1 base; bases outside gene matches: 3. The DNA of the CDR3 is TGTGCCAGTAGTCCTGGGACAGGGGGTAACTATGGCTACACCTTC. Translation: CASSPGTGGNYGYTF. Looking up the rest from reference TRBV19 and TRBJ1-2 gives the full variable domain: DGGITQSPKYLFRKEGQNVTLSCEQNLNHDAMYWYRQDPGQGLRLIYYSQIVNDFQKGDIAEGYSVSREKKESFPLTVTSAQKNPTAFYLCASSPGTGGNYGYTFGSGTRLTVV.

For this clonotype: Given a much more abundant clone one base away, this may be a read error. V usage is TRBV30 and J usage is TRBJ2-5; D may be TRBD1 or TRBD2 (5 bases each). Germline-derived CDR1 and CDR2 are GTSNPN and SVGIG (reference sequence). V was cut by 5 bases and J by 5 bases, with 18 bases left in between. This CDR3 is 14 amino acids long. DNA of the CDR3: TGTGCCTGGCCCTTGGGGGAAGTGGGCGAGACCCAGTACTTC. As protein: CAWPLGEVGETQYF.

Concerning this clonotype: This may stem from a read error, because a much larger clone lies one nucleotide away. No conserved phenylalanine or tryptophan ends this CDR3, so it is likely a read error. Because the CDR3's place on the DNA is in doubt, the DNA is left out and the CDR3 is given as listed by TCRdb. The chain is built from TRBV19 and TRBJ1-5; the table's TRBD1 call for D was not verified on the DNA. The CDR3 has 12 amino acids, counting both end residues. The germline CDR1 and CDR2 sequences are LNHDA and SQIVND (reference sequence). CDR3 region: CASSIIPGREHV.

This clonotype was counted ten times or more. The chain uses TRBV6-1 and TRBJ1-1; TRBD1 matches at 9 bases. This CDR3 comprises 14 residues. The V gene end was trimmed by 7 bases and the J gene end by 1 base; junction bases not matched to a gene: 4. Germline V gene data show CDR1 as MNHNS and CDR2 as SASEGT. The DNA of the CDR3 is TGTGCCAGCAAACAGGGGGCGCGGAACACTGAAGCTTTCTTT. Translating it yields CASKQGARNTEAFF.

This clonotype was counted between two and nine times. The final CDR3 position lacks the conserved phenylalanine or tryptophan, pointing to a likely read error. This sequence joins TRBV11-2 and TRBJ2-5, with D unresolved. CDR3 length: 14 residues. Trimming took 5 bases from V and 9 from J, leaving 19 bases between them. CDR1 and CDR2 from the germline V gene are SGHAT and FQNNGV. In DNA, the CDR3 is TGTGCCAGCAGCAACCTAGAGCCAGGACGCGCCCAGTACTAC. It encodes CASSNLEPGRAQYY.

The sample holds one count of this clonotype. This chain connects TRBV19 to TRBJ1-1, with D tentatively TRBD1 (5 bases). The CDR3 loop spans 13 amino acids. Germline V gene lookup returns CDR1 LNHDA and CDR2 SQIVND (reference sequence). With 6 bases removed from V and 7 bases from J, the gap between germline ends came to 15 bases. The CDR3 coding sequence is TGTGCCAGTAGGGTCCCCCCTCAGGGTGAAGCTTTCTTT. Its protein is CASRVPPQGEAFF.

The CDR3 loop is CASSLFRTSEYEQYV. Written as DNA, the CDR3 is TGTGCCAGCAGTCTATTCCGGACTAGCGAGTACGAGCAGTACGTC. V gene TRBV6-2 or TRBV6-3 combines with J gene TRBJ2-7, with 9 bases matching TRBD2. V shed 5 bases and J 4 bases; nucleotides not matched to a gene: 9. The CDR3 is 15 residues long. CDR1 MNHEY and CDR2 SVGEGT come from the germline V gene.

This clonotype was seen ten or more times. The chain is built from TRBV7-9 and TRBJ1-2, with 7 bases matching TRBD1. V lost 5 bases, J lost 10 bases, and 10 bases stayed unmatched. CDR3 size: 13 residues. From germline, CDR1 is SEHNR and CDR2 FQNEAQ (reference sequence). The DNA of the CDR3 is TGTGCCAGCAGCCCACATAGGACAGGCCACTACACCTTC. Its protein product is CASSPHRTGHYTF. Full variable domain (outside the CDR3, taken from reference TRBV7-9 and TRBJ1-2): DTGVSQNPRHKITKRGQNVTFRCDPISEHNRLYWYRQTLGQGPEFLTYFQNEAQLEKSRLLSDRFSAERPKGSFSTLEIQRTEQGDSAMYLCASSPHRTGHYTFGSGTRLTVV.

This chain uses TRBV7-8 with TRBJ2-5, with TRBD2 identical over 8 bases. This CDR3 contains 16 residues. Germline CDR1 and CDR2: SGHVS and FQNEAQ. V gave up 1 base and J gave up 4 bases; unmatched junction bases: 8. The DNA of the CDR3 is TGTGCCAGCAGCTTAGTCCCGGGAGGGCCTGGAGAGACCCAGTACTTC. As protein: CASSLVPGGPGETQYF. The full variable domain, rest sourced from reference TRBV7-8 and TRBJ2-5, is GAGVSQSPRYKVAKRGQDVALRCDPISGHVSLFWYQQALGQGPEFLTYFQNEAQLDKSGLPSDRFFAERPEGSVSTLKIQRTQQEDSAVYLCASSLVPGGPGETQYFGPGTRLLVL.

There are many counts of this clonotype. The chain combines TRBV4-3 with TRBJ2-5; no definite D call. Germline V gene data show CDR1 as LGHNA and CDR2 as YSLEER. This CDR3 is 13 amino acids long. The V and J ends lost 2 bases and 1 base respectively, with 5 bases between them. The CDR3 coding sequence is TGCGCCAGCAGCCAACAGATCCAAGAGACCCAGTACTTC. Its translation: CASSQQIQETQYF.

This clonotype was observed a handful of times. The chain employs TRBV6-5 and TRBJ2-7, with 8 bases fitting TRBD1. Germline V gives CDR1 MNHEY, CDR2 SVGAGI. Losses at the gene ends were 8 bases for V and 2 bases for J; bases not matched to a gene: 5. This CDR3 spans 13 amino acids. The CDR3 DNA reads as TGTGCCAGCGGTTGGACAGGGACCTACGAGCAGTACTTC. Protein: CASGWTGTYEQYF.

The V and J genes are TRBV19 and TRBJ2-6, with D maybe TRBD1 (6 bases). In germline, CDR1 is LNHDA, CDR2 SQIVND (reference sequence). The CDR3 extends over 21 amino acids. V was pared by 5 bases and J by 0 bases, with 26 bases between. The CDR3 here is CASSPLFVMRQASSGANVLTF. The CDR3 DNA reads TGTGCCAGTAGTCCCCTCTTTGTGATGAGACAGGCTAGCTCTGGGGCCAACGTCCTGACTTTC.

This clonotype was counted many times. The rearrangement joins TRBV28 to TRBJ2-7, with a possible D match to TRBD2 (6 bases). The CDR3 contains 15 residues. The germline gives CDR1 MDHEN, CDR2 SYDVKM. V was cut by 1 base and J by 3 bases, with 13 bases left in between. The CDR3 reads CASSLSLGGVYEQYF. The CDR3 DNA reads as TGTGCCAGCAGTTTATCCCTCGGGGGTGTCTACGAGCAGTACTTC.

Remarks on this clonotype: Possible read error: a much larger clone is one base away. In DNA, the CDR3 is TGTGCCAGCAGCGAACGTGGCCTAGGACAGAAATCCTACGAGCAGTACGTC. Its translation is CASSERGLGQKSYEQYV. J is TRBJ2-7 and V is TRBV6-1; D may be TRBD1 (6 bases). V gave up 6 bases and J gave up 1 base, with 22 bases separating them. Germline-derived CDR1 and CDR2 are MNHNS and SASEGT. CDR3 length equals 17 residues.

This clonotype was counted at least ten times. This chain joins TRBV27 and TRBJ2-1; possibly TRBD2 for D (6 bases). The CDR3 length is 14 residues. V lost 10 bases to trimming and J lost 4 bases, with 17 bases between them. CDR1 is MNHEY, CDR2 SMNVEV, per germline (reference sequence). CDR3 in DNA: TGTGCCACTGCCTACGGGAGTGCGTACAATGAGCAGTTCTTC. As protein: CATAYGSAYNEQFF.

As concerns this clonotype: A read error is possible here, since a much larger clone lies one base away. The J gene is TRBJ1-6, the V gene TRBV6-1; 8 bases are a match to TRBD1. Germline V lookup: CDR1 MNHNS, CDR2 SASEGT. After removal of 7 bases from V and 8 bases from J, the junction contained 10 bases not matched to a gene. The CDR3 loop spans 15 amino acids. The CDR3 here is CASTETKDRDSPLHF. The CDR3 DNA sequence: TGTGCCAGCACCGAGACAAAGGACAGGGATTCACCCCTCCACTTT.